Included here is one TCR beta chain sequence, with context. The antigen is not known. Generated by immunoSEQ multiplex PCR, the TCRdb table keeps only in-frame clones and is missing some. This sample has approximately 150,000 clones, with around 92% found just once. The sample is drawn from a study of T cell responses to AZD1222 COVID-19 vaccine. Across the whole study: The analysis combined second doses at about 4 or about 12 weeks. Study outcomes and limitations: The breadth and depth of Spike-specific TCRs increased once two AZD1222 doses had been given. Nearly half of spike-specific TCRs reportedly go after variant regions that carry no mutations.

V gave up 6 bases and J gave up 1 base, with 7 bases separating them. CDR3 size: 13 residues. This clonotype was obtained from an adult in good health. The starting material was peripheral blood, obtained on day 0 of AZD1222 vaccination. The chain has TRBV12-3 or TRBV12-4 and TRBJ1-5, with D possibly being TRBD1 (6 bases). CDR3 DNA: TGTGCCAGCAGCCAGGGGAGCAATCAGCCCCAGCATTTT. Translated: CASSQGSNQPQHF.